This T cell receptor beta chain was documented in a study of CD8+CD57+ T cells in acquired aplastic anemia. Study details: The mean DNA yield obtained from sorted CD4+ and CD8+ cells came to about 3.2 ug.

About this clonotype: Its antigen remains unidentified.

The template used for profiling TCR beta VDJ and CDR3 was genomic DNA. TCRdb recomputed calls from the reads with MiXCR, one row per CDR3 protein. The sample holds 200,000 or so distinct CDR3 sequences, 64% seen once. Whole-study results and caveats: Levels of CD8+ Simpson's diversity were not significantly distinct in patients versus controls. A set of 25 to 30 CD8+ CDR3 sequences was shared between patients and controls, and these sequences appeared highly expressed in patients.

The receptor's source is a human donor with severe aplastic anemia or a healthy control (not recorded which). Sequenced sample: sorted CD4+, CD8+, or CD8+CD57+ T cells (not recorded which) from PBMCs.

The CDR3 nucleotides are TGCAGTGCTAGAGCCGGTCAGGGGACTGGCTACACCTTC. Its translation is CSARAGQGTGYTF. This rearrangement joins TRBV20-1 to TRBJ1-2; tentative D call: TRBD1 (6 bases). The CDR3 has 13 residues. Trimming removed 1 base from V and 7 bases from J, with 13 bases in between. CDR1 and CDR2 (germline): DFQATT, SNEGSKA (reference sequence).